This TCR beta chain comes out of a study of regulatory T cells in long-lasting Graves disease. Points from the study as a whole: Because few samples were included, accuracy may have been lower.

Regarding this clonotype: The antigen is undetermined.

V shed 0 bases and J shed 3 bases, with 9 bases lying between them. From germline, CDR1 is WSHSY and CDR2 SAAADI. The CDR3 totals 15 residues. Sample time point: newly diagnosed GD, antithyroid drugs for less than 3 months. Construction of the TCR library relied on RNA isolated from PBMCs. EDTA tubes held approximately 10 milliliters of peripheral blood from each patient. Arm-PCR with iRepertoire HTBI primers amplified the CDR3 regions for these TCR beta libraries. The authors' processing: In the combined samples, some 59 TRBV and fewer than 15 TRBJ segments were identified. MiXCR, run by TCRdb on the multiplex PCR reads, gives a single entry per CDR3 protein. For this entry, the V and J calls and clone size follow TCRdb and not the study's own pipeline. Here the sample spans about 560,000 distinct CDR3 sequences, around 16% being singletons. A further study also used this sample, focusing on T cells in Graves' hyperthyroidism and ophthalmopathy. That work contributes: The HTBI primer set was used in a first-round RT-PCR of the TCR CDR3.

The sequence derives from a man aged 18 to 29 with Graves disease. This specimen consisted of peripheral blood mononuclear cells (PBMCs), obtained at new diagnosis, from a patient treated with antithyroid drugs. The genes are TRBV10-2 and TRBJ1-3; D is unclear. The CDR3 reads CASSESGLLGNTIYF. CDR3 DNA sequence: TGCGCCAGCAGTGAGTCGGGCTTACTTGGAAACACCATATATTTT.